The T cell receptor (beta chain) under discussion was sequenced for a study of cytomegalovirus exposure and HLA in healthy donors. The CDR3 consists of 12 residues. Germline V CDR1 and CDR2: SNHLY, FYNNEI. The V and J ends lost 8 bases and 3 bases respectively, with 9 bases between them. 13 Jbeta primers and 60 Vbeta primers were used for the PCR. Produced via immunoSEQ multiplex PCR; TCRdb's table is partial and in-frame only. Of approximately 120,000 clones listed, roughly 77% are singletons. The clonotype originates from a woman aged 25 to 45 in good health and CMV-seronegative. Material for sequencing was PBMCs. This chain uses TRBV2 with TRBJ2-3; the D is unclear. The CDR3 DNA reads as TGTGCCAGCGGGTCGAGGACAGATACGCAGTATTTT. Protein: CASGSRTDTQYF.